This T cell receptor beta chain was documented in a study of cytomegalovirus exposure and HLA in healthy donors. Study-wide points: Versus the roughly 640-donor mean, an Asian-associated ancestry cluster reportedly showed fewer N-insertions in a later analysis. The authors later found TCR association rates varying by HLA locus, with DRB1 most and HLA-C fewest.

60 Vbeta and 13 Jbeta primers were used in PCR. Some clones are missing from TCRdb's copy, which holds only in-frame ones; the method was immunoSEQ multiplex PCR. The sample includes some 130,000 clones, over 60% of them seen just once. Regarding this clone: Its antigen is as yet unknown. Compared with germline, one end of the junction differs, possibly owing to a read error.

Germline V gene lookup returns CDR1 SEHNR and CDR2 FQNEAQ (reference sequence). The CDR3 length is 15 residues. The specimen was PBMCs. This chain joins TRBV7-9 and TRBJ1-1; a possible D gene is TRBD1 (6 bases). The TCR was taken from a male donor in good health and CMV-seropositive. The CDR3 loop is CSSSTSTGLNTEAFF. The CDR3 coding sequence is TGTTCCAGCAGCACATCCACAGGGCTGAACACTGAAGCTTTCTTT. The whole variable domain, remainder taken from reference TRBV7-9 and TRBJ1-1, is DTGVSQNPRHKITKRGQNVTFRCDPISEHNRLYWYRQTLGQGPEFLTYFQNEAQLEKSRLLSDRFSAERPKGSFSTLEIQRTEQGDSAMYLCSSSTSTGLNTEAFFGQGTRLTVV.